The source of this T cell receptor beta chain is a study of blood T cell repertoires in COVID-19. Clones were sequenced by immunoSEQ multiplex PCR, and TCRdb holds only the in-frame ones, with some missing. This repertoire shows more than 350,000 clones, over 75% found once; its top ten account for 0.9% to 1.1%. The germline V gene encodes CDR1 MNHEY and CDR2 SVGAGI. This CDR3 is built from 14 residues. The V gene end was trimmed by 8 bases and the J gene end by 0 bases; junction bases not matched to a gene: 7. The TCR was taken from a man aged 18 to 29 who had recovered from COVID-19. This sequence joins TRBV6-5 and TRBJ2-7; 7 bases are shared with TRBD1. Sequences were obtained from PBMCs or T cells enriched from blood (not recorded which). CDR3 protein: CASCRGQLSYEQYF. CDR3 in DNA: TGTGCCAGCTGCCGGGGACAGCTCTCCTACGAGCAGTACTTC.